The 4 T cell receptor beta chains presented below share a single source sample, sequenced in a study of cytomegalovirus exposure and HLA in healthy donors (dated by TCRdb to between 2016 and 2019). Library generation was performed with the immunoSEQ multiplex PCR assay. For the multiplex PCR, a mixture combining 60 forward primers for TCR Vbeta segments and 13 reverse primers for TCR Jbeta segments was used. In its TCRdb copy, this immuneACCESS table keeps in-frame sequences only and misses some clones. Where compared with another copy, unresolved V genes explain less than half of these, and the others have no known cause. The sample has nearly 200,000 clones on record. The ten largest clones add up to 0.65% to 0.75% of the sample. Source material: PBMCs. The receptors originated from a boy younger than 18 in good health and CMV-seronegative.

The chain couples TRBV2 to TRBJ2-3, with 15 positions matching TRBD2. The V gene's germline CDR1 is SNHLY and CDR2 FYNNEI. The CDR3 consists of 18 residues. The junction had 6 bases not matched to a gene; V was cut back by 5 bases and J by 0 bases. In DNA, the CDR3 is TGTGCCAGCAGTCGATGGACTAGCGGGGGGGGGAGCACAGATACGCAGTATTTT. As protein: CASSRWTSGGGSTDTQYF.

V and J are TRBV10-2 and TRBJ1-5, with TRBD1 identical over 7 bases. The V gene end was trimmed by 6 bases and the J gene end by 0 bases; junction bases not matched to a gene: 2. There are 14 residues in the CDR3. The germline V gene encodes CDR1 WSHSY and CDR2 SAAADI. The chain's CDR3 is CASRGTDSNQPQHF. The DNA of the CDR3 is TGCGCCAGCAGAGGGACAGATAGCAATCAGCCCCAGCATTTT.

J is TRBJ1-6 and V is TRBV5-4; D might be TRBD1 (6 bases). CDR3 size: 14 residues. V lost 0 bases, J lost 9 bases, and 10 bases lay in between. CDR1 is SGHNT, CDR2 YYREEE, per germline (reference sequence). CDR3 in amino acids: CASSLDRALSPLHF. The CDR3 region has the DNA TGTGCCAGCAGCTTGGACAGGGCCCTTTCACCCCTCCACTTT.

CDR3 loop: CASRGVGSGIDTGELFF. The CDR3 nucleotides are TGTGCCAGCAGAGGTGTCGGTTCGGGAATCGACACCGGGGAGCTGTTTTTT. This chain joins TRBV27 and TRBJ2-2; weak D call: TRBD2 (5 bases). CDR1 is MNHEY, CDR2 SMNVEV, per germline (reference sequence). CDR3 length: 17 residues. Trimming removed 6 bases at V and 3 bases at J, with 20 bases between.